This TCR beta chain was observed in a study of metastatic and nonmetastatic thyroid tumors. Across the whole study: Comparison of repertoires was carried out across blood and tumor or nodule tissue from malignant and benign thyroid patients. Study-wide results and limits: According to reports, the diversity of TCR beta was significantly higher in malignant thyroid tumors than in benign nodules, and this held in both blood and tumor samples.

In the original processing: CDR3 was compared across clinicopathological groups, and the resulting differences were used to build a distant-metastasis classifier for papillary thyroid cancer. TCRdb reassembled clones from the PCR reads with MiXCR. Clone size and V and J calls follow TCRdb, not the original study. The sample has 25,000 to 35,000 clones, approximately 15% seen once. The table lists this clone with many counts. Its antigen remains unidentified. The junction shows a germline mismatch at one end, possibly a read error. All patients were treatment-naive before thyroid surgery. There are 19 residues in the CDR3. CDR1 and CDR2 (germline): SGHTA, FQGTGA.

Material: blood. This TCR derives from a female donor with papillary thyroid cancer or a benign thyroid nodule (not recorded which). Some clones in this sample may be carry-over from other donors' samples. V usage is TRBV7-3 and J usage is TRBJ2-6, with D perhaps matching TRBD2 (6 bases). The DNA for the CDR3 is TGTGCCAGCAGTTTAAAACCCGGGGGATCGAGCTCTGGGGCCAACGTCCTGACTTTC. Its translation: CASSLKPGGSSSGANVLTF.